This passage covers 29 T cell receptor beta chains from one sample sequenced in a study of Ad26.COV2.S vaccination and SARS-CoV-2 variants. The sample's treatment: around 19 received Ad26.COV2.S at low or high dose, single or two shots; about 5 received placebo; per-sample allocation not given. Samples came from day 63 after the first vaccine or placebo injection. Clones were read by immunoSEQ multiplex PCR, and TCRdb kept only the in-frame ones, dropping some. This table holds roughly 400,000 clones, around 91% found once. The sample here was peripheral blood, taken in a trial of Ad26.COV2.S vaccine versus placebo. The receptors shown here come from a person aged 18-60 years who received the Ad26.COV2.S COVID-19 vaccine or a placebo.

The chain carries TRBV27 and TRBJ2-3; no clear D gene. The CDR3 runs 14 residues. Trimming stripped 8 bases from V and 0 bases from J, with 12 bases between. Per the germline V gene, CDR1 is MNHEY and CDR2 is SMNVEV (reference sequence). The CDR3 coding sequence is TGTGCCAGCCGCCCGAATTTGAGCACAGATACGCAGTATTTT. Protein product: CASRPNLSTDTQYF.

CDR3 amino acids: CASSSLGLAGVYEQYF. CDR3 coding DNA: TGTGCCAGCAGTTCCCTGGGACTAGCGGGCGTATACGAGCAGTACTTC. The chain has TRBV6-2 or TRBV6-3 and TRBJ2-7; TRBD2 agrees at 12 bases. J lost 4 bases, V lost 4 bases, and 8 bases had no gene match. The CDR3 consists of 16 residues. The V gene's germline CDR1 is MNHEY and CDR2 SVGEGT.

The J gene is TRBJ2-1, the V gene TRBV9; the D gene is possibly TRBD2 (6 bases). This CDR3 has 17 amino acids. Germline CDR1 is SGDLS and CDR2 is YYNGEE. The germline V and J ends were trimmed by 0 bases and 6 bases, with 19 bases remaining between them. The CDR3 loop reads CASSVATSGLRANEQFF. CDR3 in DNA: TGTGCCAGCAGCGTAGCTACGAGCGGGTTACGGGCCAATGAGCAGTTCTTC.

The genes are TRBV19 and TRBJ1-2, with a tentative D call TRBD1 (5 bases). V shed 6 bases and J shed 6 bases, with 14 bases lying between them. The CDR3 consists of 13 residues. Germline-derived CDR1 and CDR2 are LNHDA and SQIVND (reference sequence). This CDR3 reads CASSPRGGNGYTF. The DNA for the CDR3 is TGTGCCAGTAGCCCTCGGGGGGGAAATGGCTACACCTTC.

The chain uses TRBV6-2 or TRBV6-3 and TRBJ2-2; 8 bases map to TRBD2. Germline-derived CDR1 and CDR2 are MNHEY and SVGEGT. CDR3 size: 15 residues. Trimming removed 4 bases from V and 5 bases from J; junction bases left unmatched: 6. The CDR3 DNA is TGTGCCAGCAGTTTTATAGCGGGACAAACCGGGGAGCTGTTTTTT. The encoded protein is CASSFIAGQTGELFF.

This sequence joins TRBV21-1 and TRBJ2-5; the table's D call of TRBD2 was not tested on the DNA. TRBV21-1 is deemed a pseudogene. CDR3 size: 15 residues. CDR3 region: CASSKEGGSRETQYF. CDR3 sequence (DNA): TGTGCCAGCAGCAAAGAGGGAGGGAGCCGGGAGACCCAGTACTTC.

V and J are TRBV6-5 and TRBJ2-7; TRBD1 matches 7 bases. J gave up 2 bases and V 2 bases, and 3 bases lay outside the gene matches. Germline values: CDR1 MNHEY, CDR2 SVGAGI. This CDR3 contains 14 residues. The chain's CDR3 is CASSYAQGAYEQYF. In DNA form, the CDR3 reads TGTGCCAGCAGTTACGCTCAGGGGGCCTACGAGCAGTACTTC.

The gene calls are TRBV28 and TRBJ2-1; 10 nucleotides match TRBD1. V was pared by 4 bases and J by 6 bases, with 6 bases of the junction left unmatched. Germline V gene sequence: CDR1 MDHEN, CDR2 SYDVKM. This CDR3 spans 15 amino acids. This chain's CDR3 is CASSSTGGDSNEQFF. The DNA for the CDR3 is TGTGCCAGCAGTTCGACAGGGGGCGATAGCAATGAGCAGTTCTTC.

The rearrangement joins TRBV28 to TRBJ2-3, with D hard to call. Trimming removed 3 bases from V and 4 bases from J, with 14 bases in between. CDR1 MDHEN and CDR2 SYDVKM come from the germline V gene. The CDR3 is 15 amino acids. For the CDR3, the DNA is TGTGCCAGCAGTTTGTTAGCATTTCAGTCAGATACGCAGTATTTT. Protein sequence: CASSLLAFQSDTQYF.

The V gene is TRBV28, the J gene TRBJ2-7; 7 nucleotides agree with TRBD2. V lost 6 bases and J lost 5; bases outside the gene matches: 1. Germline lookup yields CDR1 MDHEN and CDR2 SYDVKM. The length of the CDR3 is 11 residues. CDR3: CASRGRDEQYF. The CDR3 coding sequence is TGTGCCAGCAGGGGGAGGGACGAGCAGTACTTC.

The chain combines TRBV18 with TRBJ2-6; D is possibly TRBD1 (5 bases). V gave up 6 bases and J gave up 1 base, with 7 bases separating them. The CDR3 covers 14 residues. Germline CDR1 KGHSH, CDR2 LQKENI. The CDR3 here is CASSQGSGANVLTF. The CDR3 nucleotides read TGTGCCAGCTCGCAGGGTTCTGGGGCCAACGTCCTGACTTTC.

This clone was picked up one time. V is TRBV5-1 and J is TRBJ1-2; 11 bases fit TRBD1. Germline assignment: CDR1 SGHRS and CDR2 YFSETQ. CDR3 length equals 16 residues. V dropped 0 bases and J dropped 8; count of bases not matched to a gene: 9. In nucleotides, the CDR3 is TGCGCCAGCAGCTTGGTTGGACAGGGGGCGCCTCGGGGCTACACCTTC. Translating gives CASSLVGQGAPRGYTF.

The V gene is TRBV10-2, the J gene TRBJ1-5; no clear D. CDR3 length: 13 residues. The V gene's germline CDR1 is WSHSY and CDR2 SAAADI. The V end lost 6 bases, the J end lost 3 bases, and 9 bases lay between the germline ends. The CDR3 region has the DNA TGCGCCAGCAGGGTGGGGATCAATCAGCCCCAGCATTTT. This translates into CASRVGINQPQHF.

The rearrangement links TRBV7-6 to TRBJ2-7; 13 nucleotides align to TRBD2. In germline, CDR1 is SGHVS, CDR2 FNYEAQ. V trimming: 5 bases; J trimming: 3 bases; junction bases outside the gene matches: 4. The length of the CDR3 is 15 residues. The CDR3 region has the DNA TGTGCCAGCAGCACCGGACTAGCGGGGGACTACGAGCAGTACTTC. Translating it yields CASSTGLAGDYEQYF.

The chain uses TRBV3-1 (or the pseudogene TRBV3-2) and TRBJ2-7; 13 nucleotides agree with TRBD2. Germline assignment: CDR1 LGHDT and CDR2 YNNKEL (reference sequence). The trim removed 10 bases at V and 4 bases at J, leaving 16 bases unmatched. The CDR3 is made up of 17 amino acids. CDR3 sequence (DNA): TGTGCCAAGTGCCCCGGACTAGCGGGAGAGTTGGGGTACGAGCAGTACTTC. Its translation: CAKCPGLAGELGYEQYF.

The chain is built from TRBV7-8 and TRBJ2-3; D unclear. CDR3 size: 16 residues. From germline, CDR1 is SGHVS and CDR2 FQNEAQ. V gave up 5 bases and J gave up 2 bases, with 17 bases separating them. In DNA form, the CDR3 reads TGTGCCAGCAGCCCTCGACCGGCCGCTTTCACAGATACGCAGTATTTT. It is translated as CASSPRPAAFTDTQYF. Drawing the rest from reference TRBV7-8 and TRBJ2-3, the complete variable domain is GAGVSQSPRYKVAKRGQDVALRCDPISGHVSLFWYQQALGQGPEFLTYFQNEAQLDKSGLPSDRFFAERPEGSVSTLKIQRTQQEDSAVYLCASSPRPAAFTDTQYFGPGTRLTVL.

V is TRBV5-3 and J is TRBJ2-2; no definite D call. TRBV5-3 is flagged as an ORF with uncertain function. The CDR3 sequence is 15 residues long. The V end was cut by 5 bases, the J end by 1 base, with 12 bases between. The CDR3 reads CARSPGTVNTGELFF. CDR3 DNA: TGTGCCAGAAGTCCAGGCACAGTGAACACCGGGGAGCTGTTTTTT.

The gene calls are TRBV4-2 and TRBJ2-1, with 9 bases fitting TRBD2. Germline lookup yields CDR1 LGHNA and CDR2 YNFKEQ. There are 14 residues in the CDR3. V lost 4 bases and J lost 8; bases outside the gene matches: 6. CDR3 sequence reads: CASSPGLASYEQFF. CDR3 nucleotides: TGTGCCAGCAGCCCAGGACTAGCGAGCTATGAGCAGTTCTTC.

This clone is a singleton in its sample. The CDR3 reads CASSSDYRNTGELFF. The CDR3 nucleotides are TGTGCCAGCAGTTCGGACTACCGAAACACCGGGGAGCTGTTTTTT. V is TRBV6-5 and J is TRBJ2-2, with a tentative D call TRBD2 (6 bases). CDR3 length equals 15 residues. The V and J ends lost 4 bases and 2 bases respectively, with 11 bases between them. Germline CDR1 is MNHEY and CDR2 is SVGAGI.

The V and J genes are TRBV6-5 and TRBJ2-1, with 13 bases that match TRBD2. In germline, CDR1 is MNHEY, CDR2 SVGAGI. V was pared by 6 bases and J by 4 bases, with 3 bases of the junction left unmatched. CDR3 size: 15 residues. The CDR3 loop reads CASSTTSGRYNEQFF. The CDR3 DNA reads TGTGCCAGCAGCACGACTAGCGGGAGGTACAATGAGCAGTTCTTC.

The CDR3 coding sequence is TGTGCCAGCAGCCCAGTCGTGAGGAATGAGCAGTTCTTC. This sequence encodes CASSPVVRNEQFF. V is TRBV7-2 and J is TRBJ2-1; D not certain. The CDR3 length is 13 residues. V was pared by 5 bases and J by 7 bases, with 12 bases between. Germline-derived CDR1 and CDR2 are SGHTA and FQGNSA.

The chain employs TRBV6-6 and TRBJ2-5, with a tentative D call TRBD2 (7 bases). The CDR3 is made up of 14 amino acids. V lost 2 bases, J lost 5 bases, and 12 bases lay in between. CDR1 is MNHNY and CDR2 is SVGAGI in the germline V gene (reference sequence). The CDR3 sequence is CASSYRRGGETQYF. The CDR3 region has the DNA TGTGCCAGCAGTTACCGCAGGGGAGGGGAGACCCAGTACTTC.

This sequence joins TRBV6-4 and TRBJ2-5, with 10 positions matching TRBD2. After removal of 3 bases from V and 2 bases from J, the junction contained 3 bases not matched to a gene. Germline assignment: CDR1 MRHNA and CDR2 SNTAGT. This CDR3 has 15 residues. The CDR3 DNA reads TGTGCCAGCAGTGAGGAAGCGGGAGGGCAAGAGACCCAGTACTTC. It translates to CASSEEAGGQETQYF.

The chain links TRBV27 to TRBJ2-1; TRBD1 is a possible D gene (5 bases). Per germline, CDR1 MNHEY and CDR2 SMNVEV (reference sequence). V shed 2 bases and J shed 0 bases, with 14 bases lying between them. This CDR3 has 17 residues. Written as DNA, the CDR3 is TGTGCCAGCAGTTTAGGTTGGGGCAGGAGCTCCTACAATGAGCAGTTCTTC. Protein sequence: CASSLGWGRSSYNEQFF.

This clone has only one observation. The rearrangement links TRBV2 to TRBJ2-1, with 9 bases lining up with TRBD2. Trimming at V came to 8 bases and at J to 10 bases, leaving 9 bases not matched to a gene. Germline CDR1 SNHLY, CDR2 FYNNEI. The CDR3 extends over 13 amino acids. The DNA for the CDR3 is TGTGCCAGCGCTAGCGGGAAGGGGTACGAGCAGTTCTTC. Encoded protein: CASASGKGYEQFF. Supplemented by reference TRBV2 and TRBJ2-1, the full variable domain reads EPEVTQTPSHQVTQMGQEVILRCVPISNHLYFYWYRQILGQKVEFLVSFYNNEISEKSEIFDDQFSVERPDGSNFTLKIRSTKLEDSAMYFCASASGKGYEQFFGPGTRLTVL.

The chain is built from TRBV27 and TRBJ2-2, with D possibly matching TRBD1 (5 bases). CDR1 is MNHEY, CDR2 SMNVEV, per germline (reference sequence). The CDR3 is made up of 15 amino acids. Trimming took 6 bases from V and 1 from J, leaving 12 bases between them. CDR3 residues: CASSATTVNTGELFF. The CDR3 coding sequence is TGTGCCAGCAGCGCCACGACAGTGAACACCGGGGAGCTGTTTTTT.

The J gene is TRBJ2-3, the V gene TRBV5-1; D unclear. CDR3 length: 15 amino acids. Trimming removed 0 bases at V and 2 bases at J, with 10 bases between. Germline CDR1 is SGHRS and CDR2 is YFSETQ. CDR3 in amino acids: CASSLGRRSTDTQYF. CDR3 sequence (DNA): TGCGCCAGCAGCTTGGGACGTCGCTCCACAGATACGCAGTATTTT.

The J gene is TRBJ2-1, the V gene TRBV19; D is possibly TRBD1 (6 bases). This CDR3 region has 14 residues. The ends were cut back, 6 bases at V and 7 bases at J, with 16 bases in the middle. The V gene's germline CDR1 is LNHDA and CDR2 SQIVND (reference sequence). Here the CDR3 DNA reads TGTGCCAGTAGATGGGGGCCTATCGGAAATGAGCAGTTCTTC. Translating gives CASRWGPIGNEQFF.

The J gene is TRBJ2-2, the V gene TRBV5-4; 14 positions match TRBD2. CDR1 is SGHNT and CDR2 is YYREEE in the germline V gene (reference sequence). V dropped 4 bases and J dropped 4; count of bases not matched to a gene: 9. This CDR3 region has 18 residues. CDR3: CASSAGTSGRSGTGELFF. The CDR3 nucleotides are TGTGCCAGCAGCGCGGGGACTAGCGGGAGATCGGGCACCGGGGAGCTGTTTTTT. The whole variable domain, remainder taken from reference TRBV5-4 and TRBJ2-2, is ETGVTQSPTHLIKTRGQQVTLRCSSQSGHNTVSWYQQALGQGPQFIFQYYREEENGRGNFPPRFSGLQFPNYSSELNVNALELDDSALYLCASSAGTSGRSGTGELFFGEGSRLTVL.